This T cell receptor beta chain was documented in a study of blood T cell repertoires in COVID-19. This clone was observed a single time. The protocol was immunoSEQ multiplex PCR, while the TCRdb copy is restricted to in-frame clones and leaves out a portion. This sample has fewer than 25,000 clones, with under 95% found just once. Germline CDR1 and CDR2: MNHEY and SMNVEV (reference sequence). Trimming pared 5 bases from V and 6 bases from J, leaving 19 bases between. The CDR3 runs to 16 residues. The J gene is TRBJ2-2, the V gene TRBV27; the D gene is possibly TRBD1 (6 bases). What was sequenced was peripheral blood. This sequence was found in a human donor in a cohort sampled during active COVID-19. For the CDR3, the DNA is TGTGCCAGCAGTCCCGTAACAGGGATTGGGGCCGGGGAGCTGTTTTTT. Residues: CASSPVTGIGAGELFF.